Following are 8 T cell receptor beta chains from one sample sequenced in a study of T-cell reconstitution after alpha-beta-depleted transplantation in children. Construction of the TCRbeta library involved unique molecular identifiers. TCRdb re-derived calls from the PCR reads in MiXCR, one entry per CDR3 protein. Of approximately 97,000 distinct CDR3 sequences listed, roughly 7.2% were seen once; the top ten hold roughly 15%. The starting material was PBMCs, obtained before TCRalphabeta/CD19-depleted stem cell transplant. The receptors were sampled from a boy aged 2-15 years with acute lymphoblastic leukemia, due to receive a stem cell transplant.

The genes are TRBV18 and TRBJ1-4, with D hard to call. The CDR3 runs to 14 residues. Per germline, CDR1 KGHSH and CDR2 LQKENI. V gave up 2 bases and J gave up 8 bases, with 12 bases separating them. As DNA, the CDR3 is TGTGCCAGCTCACCATACGGGAAAGGGGAAAAACTGTTTTTT. This gives the protein CASSPYGKGEKLFF.

This clonotype has ten or more counts. V and J are TRBV3-1 and TRBJ2-1; TRBD1 matches 9 bases. Unmatched junction bases numbered 9, after V lost 2 bases and J lost 4 bases. The CDR3 covers 17 residues. CDR1 and CDR2 (germline): LGHDT, YNNKEL (reference sequence). CDR3 bases: TGTGCCAGCAGCCAACGGACGACAGGGGGAGGATACAATGAGCAGTTCTTC. It translates to CASSQRTTGGGYNEQFF.

In this sample, this clonotype turned up many times. V is TRBV7-9 and J is TRBJ2-3; tentatively, D is TRBD1 (5 bases). The CDR3 runs to 16 residues. Per germline, CDR1 SEHNR and CDR2 FQNEAQ (reference sequence). Trimming stripped 4 bases from V and 0 bases from J, with 14 bases between. This CDR3 reads CASSSNDSPSTDTQYF. CDR3 nucleotides: TGTGCCAGCAGCTCCAACGACAGTCCAAGCACAGATACGCAGTATTTT.

The rearrangement joins TRBV7-9 to TRBJ2-7; D unresolved. This CDR3 has 14 amino acids. The ends were cut back, 1 base at V and 0 bases at J, with 7 bases in the middle. Germline V CDR1 and CDR2: SEHNR, FQNEAQ (reference sequence). The CDR3 protein is CASSLDKSSYEQYF. The CDR3 region has the DNA TGTGCCAGCAGCTTAGATAAGAGCTCCTACGAGCAGTACTTC.

There are many counts of this clonotype. J is TRBJ2-1 and V is TRBV20-1; 7 nucleotides align to TRBD2. The CDR3 is made up of 15 amino acids. CDR1 DFQATT and CDR2 SNEGSKA come from the germline V gene (reference sequence). Trimming at V came to 2 bases and at J to 3 bases, leaving 7 bases not matched to a gene. CDR3 residues: CSARKPSGVYNEQFF. The CDR3 DNA reads TGCAGTGCTAGAAAGCCTAGCGGAGTCTACAATGAGCAGTTCTTC.

This sequence joins TRBV3-1 and TRBJ1-2; D call uncertain. The V end lost 4 bases, the J end lost 0 bases, and 12 bases lay between the germline ends. CDR3 length: 15 amino acids. Germline CDR1 LGHDT, CDR2 YNNKEL (reference sequence). CDR3 nucleotide sequence: TGTGCCAGCAGCCCCCGTTTTGGATCTAACTATGGCTACACCTTC. Protein product: CASSPRFGSNYGYTF.

The V gene is TRBV20-1, the J gene TRBJ2-7, with D possibly matching TRBD2 (5 bases). CDR1 is DFQATT and CDR2 is SNEGSKA in the germline V gene (reference sequence). The CDR3 contains 12 residues. The V gene lost 0 bases and the J gene lost 4 bases, with 7 bases spanning the gap. CDR3 sequence (DNA): TGCAGTGCTAGAGAAGAGGGATACGAGCAGTACTTC. Its translation is CSAREEGYEQYF.

The chain joins TRBV3-1 to TRBJ1-1; D not certain. The V gene's germline CDR1 is LGHDT and CDR2 YNNKEL (reference sequence). The V gene lost 3 bases and the J gene lost 2 bases, with 13 bases spanning the gap. The CDR3 runs to 15 residues. The CDR3 DNA reads as TGTGCCAGCAGCCAGTTATACAGCGGAAACACTGAAGCTTTCTTT. Translating it yields CASSQLYSGNTEAFF.